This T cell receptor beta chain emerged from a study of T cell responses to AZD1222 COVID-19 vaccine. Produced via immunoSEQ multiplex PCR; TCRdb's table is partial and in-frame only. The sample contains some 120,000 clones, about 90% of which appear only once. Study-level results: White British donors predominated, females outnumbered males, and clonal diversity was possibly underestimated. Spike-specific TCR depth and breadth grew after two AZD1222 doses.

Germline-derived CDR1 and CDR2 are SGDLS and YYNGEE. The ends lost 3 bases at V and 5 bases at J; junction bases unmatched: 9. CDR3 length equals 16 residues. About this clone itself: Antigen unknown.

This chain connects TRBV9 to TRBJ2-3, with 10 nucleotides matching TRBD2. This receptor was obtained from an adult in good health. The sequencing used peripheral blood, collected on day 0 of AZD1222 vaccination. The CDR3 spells CASSESGGAIQDTQYF. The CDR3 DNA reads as TGTGCCAGCAGCGAGAGCGGGGGGGCGATCCAAGATACGCAGTATTTT.